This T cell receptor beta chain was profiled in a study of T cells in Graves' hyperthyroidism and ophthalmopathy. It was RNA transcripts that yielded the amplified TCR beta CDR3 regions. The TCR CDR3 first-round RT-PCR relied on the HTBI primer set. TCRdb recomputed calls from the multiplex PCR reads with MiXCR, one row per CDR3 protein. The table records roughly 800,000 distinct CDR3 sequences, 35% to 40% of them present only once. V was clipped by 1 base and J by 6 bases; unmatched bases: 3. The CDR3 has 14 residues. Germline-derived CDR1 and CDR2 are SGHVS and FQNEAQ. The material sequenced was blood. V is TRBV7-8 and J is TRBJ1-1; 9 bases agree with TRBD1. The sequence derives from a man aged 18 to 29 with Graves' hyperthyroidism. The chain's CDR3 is CASSLEDRGAEAFF. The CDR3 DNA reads TGTGCCAGCAGCTTAGAGGACAGGGGAGCTGAAGCTTTCTTT.